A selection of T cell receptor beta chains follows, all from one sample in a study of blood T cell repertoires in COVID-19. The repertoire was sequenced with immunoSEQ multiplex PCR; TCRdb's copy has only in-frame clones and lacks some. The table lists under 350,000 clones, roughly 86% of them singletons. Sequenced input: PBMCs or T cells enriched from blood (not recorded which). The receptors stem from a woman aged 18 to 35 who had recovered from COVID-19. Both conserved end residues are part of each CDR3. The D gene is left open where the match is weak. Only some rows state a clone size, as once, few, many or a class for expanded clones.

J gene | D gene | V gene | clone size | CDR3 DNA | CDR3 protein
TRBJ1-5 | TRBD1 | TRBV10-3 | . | TGTGCCATCAGTGAGTCGAGGGGGCTTCAGCCCCAGCATTTT | CAISESRGLQPQHF
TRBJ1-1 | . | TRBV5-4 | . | TGTGCCAGCAGCTTGTACAGGGCGTCTGAAGCTTTCTTT | CASSLYRASEAFF
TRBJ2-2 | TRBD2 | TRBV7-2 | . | TGTGCCAGCAGCTTAGTGGGTCTAGCGGGAGGGCCCAGCGGGGAGCTGTTTTTT | CASSLVGLAGGPSGELFF
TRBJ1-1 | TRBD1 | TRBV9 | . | TGTGCCAGCAGCCCGGGACAGATGAACACTGAAGCTTTCTTT | CASSPGQMNTEAFF
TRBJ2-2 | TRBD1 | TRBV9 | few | TGTGCCAGCAGCGAATGGACAGGGAACACCGGGGAGCTGTTTTTT | CASSEWTGNTGELFF
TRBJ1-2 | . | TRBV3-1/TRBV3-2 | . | TGTGCCAGCAGCCACAATGACAGGCCCACCTATGGCTACACCTTC | CASSHNDRPTYGYTF
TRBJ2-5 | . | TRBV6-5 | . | TGTGCCAGCAGGGGCTACCGGGGGACCCAGTACTTC | CASRGYRGTQYF
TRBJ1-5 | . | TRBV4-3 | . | TGCGCCAGCAGCCAAGATCCTTATAGCAATCAGCCCCAGCATTTT | CASSQDPYSNQPQHF
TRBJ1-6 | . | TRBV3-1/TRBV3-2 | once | TGTGCCAGGACAGGAGGCTCCTATAATTCACCCCTCCACTTT | CARTGGSYNSPLHF
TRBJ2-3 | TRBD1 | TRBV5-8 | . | TGTGCCAGCAGCTCTGGGACAGCGACTAGCACAGATACGCAGTATTTT | CASSSGTATSTDTQYF
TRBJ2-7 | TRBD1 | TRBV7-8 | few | TGTGCCAGCAGCCCTTTGACAGGGGGGTACGAGCAGTACTTC | CASSPLTGGYEQYF
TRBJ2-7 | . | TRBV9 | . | TGTGCCAGCCTAGCCCCTTGGTCGGGCCTAGGCTACGAGCAGTACTTC | CASLAPWSGLGYEQYF
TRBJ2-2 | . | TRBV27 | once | TGTGCCAGCCGACGGGAGCTCGTCACCGGGGAGCTGTTTTTT | CASRRELVTGELFF
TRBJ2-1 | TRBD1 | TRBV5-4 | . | TGTGCCAGCAGCTTACTTCAGGGGGCCTCCTACAATGAGCAGTTCTTC | CASSLLQGASYNEQFF
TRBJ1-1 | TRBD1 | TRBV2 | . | TGTGCCAGCAGTGGGGACAGGGGGCTGGGGACTGAAGCTTTCTTT | CASSGDRGLGTEAFF
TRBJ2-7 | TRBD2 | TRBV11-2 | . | TGTGCCAGCAGCTTAAGCGGGGGCCTGTCCTACGAGCAGTACTTC | CASSLSGGLSYEQYF
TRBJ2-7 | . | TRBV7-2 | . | TGTGCCAGCAGCTTAGAGTCCGGGATCCCCTACGAGCAGTACTTC | CASSLESGIPYEQYF
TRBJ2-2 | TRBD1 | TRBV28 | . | TGTGCCAGCAGCGACAGGGCCCTTAAACCGAACACCGGGGAGCTGTTTTTT | CASSDRALKPNTGELFF
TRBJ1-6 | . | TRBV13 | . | TGTGCCAGCAGCCTAAAACGTTCCGCGGGCCATTCACCCCTCCACTTT | CASSLKRSAGHSPLHF
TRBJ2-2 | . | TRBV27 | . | TGTGCCAGCAGTTTTGGGGCAGACACCGGGGAGCTGTTTTTT | CASSFGADTGELFF
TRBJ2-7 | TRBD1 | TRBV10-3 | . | TGTGCCATCAGTGAGTCGGGAATTCGACAGGGCTACGAGCAGTACTTC | CAISESGIRQGYEQYF
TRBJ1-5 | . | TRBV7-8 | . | TGTGCCAGCAGCTTAGCGGGAGGGGTACAGCCCCAGCATTTT | CASSLAGGVQPQHF
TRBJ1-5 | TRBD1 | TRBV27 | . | TGTGCCAGCAGTTCCCGACAGGGGTCTGGTCAGCCCCAGCATTTT | CASSSRQGSGQPQHF
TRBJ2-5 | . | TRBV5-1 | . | TGCGCCAGCAGCTTGGCTGGGACTTCGAAGACCCAGTACTTC | CASSLAGTSKTQYF
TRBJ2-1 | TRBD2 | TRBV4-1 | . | TGCGCCAGCAGCCATCCCCTAGAAGCTTCTAGCGGCGGGGAGGATGAGCAGTTCTTC | CASSHPLEASSGGEDEQFF
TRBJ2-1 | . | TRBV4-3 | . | TGCGCCAGCAGCCAATATTTTTCGAGCTCCTACAATGAGCAGTTCTTC | CASSQYFSSSYNEQFF
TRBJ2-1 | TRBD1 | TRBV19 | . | TGTGCCAGTCGAGGACAGGGATCCCGCAATGAGCAGTTCTTC | CASRGQGSRNEQFF
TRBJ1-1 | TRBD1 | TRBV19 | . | TGTGCCAGTAGTATGTTAGGGGGCCGTAACACTGAAGCTTTCTTT | CASSMLGGRNTEAFF
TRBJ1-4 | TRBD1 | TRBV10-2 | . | TGCGCCAGCAGTGACCTAGGCAGGGGGAGTGAAAAACTGTTTTTT | CASSDLGRGSEKLFF
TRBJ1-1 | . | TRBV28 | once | TGTGCCAGCAGTTTAGGGTGGCTGGGGGCGGGGGGAGACACTGAAGCTTTCTTT | CASSLGWLGAGGDTEAFF
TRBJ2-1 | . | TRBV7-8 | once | TGTGCCAGCAGCTTACTTGCAATAACAGGGCGAAACAATGAGCAGTTCTTC | CASSLLAITGRNNEQFF
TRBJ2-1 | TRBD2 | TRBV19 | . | TGTGCCAGTCAGGATACGGGGGGAAGGAATGAGCAGTTCTTC | CASQDTGGRNEQFF
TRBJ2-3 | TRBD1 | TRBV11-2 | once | TGTGCCAGCAGCTCCTACAGGGGGAACACAGATACGCAGTATTTT | CASSSYRGNTDTQYF
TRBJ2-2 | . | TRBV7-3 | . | TGTGCCAGCAGCCTCCGTGGGAGTATGGAGCTGTTTTTT | CASSLRGSMELFF
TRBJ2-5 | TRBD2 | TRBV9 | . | TGTGCCAGCAGCGTAGGCGCTAGCGGGGCCCAAGAGACCCAGTACTTC | CASSVGASGAQETQYF
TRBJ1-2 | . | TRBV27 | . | TGTGCCAGCAGTTTATATTCCGAGACAGGATACTATGGCTACACCTTC | CASSLYSETGYYGYTF
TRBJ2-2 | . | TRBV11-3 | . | TGTGCCAGCAGCTTAGGATACAGGAGTGGGAACACCGGGGAGCTGTTTTTT | CASSLGYRSGNTGELFF
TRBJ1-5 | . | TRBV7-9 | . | TGTGCCAGCAGCTTATTCCCCCCCGCCAGGTCCGGAAATCAGCCCCAGCATTTT | CASSLFPPARSGNQPQHF
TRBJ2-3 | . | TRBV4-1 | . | TGCGCCAGCAGCCTCACAACTATAGGGGGTGGTGCAGATACGCAGTATTTT | CASSLTTIGGGADTQYF
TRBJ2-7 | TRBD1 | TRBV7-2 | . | TGTGCCAGCAGCTTAATAGGGGGCCCTTACTACGAGCAGTACTTC | CASSLIGGPYYEQYF
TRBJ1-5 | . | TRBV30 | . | TGTGCCTGGAGTGTACGTGGCAGCAATCAGCCCCAGCATTTT | CAWSVRGSNQPQHF
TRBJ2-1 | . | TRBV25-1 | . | TGTGCCAGCAGTGAGGGGCCGGTCGATGAGCAGTTCTTC | CASSEGPVDEQFF
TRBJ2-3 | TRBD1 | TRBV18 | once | TGTGCCAGCTCACCCCCGGGACAGGGCACAGATACGCAGTATTTT | CASSPPGQGTDTQYF
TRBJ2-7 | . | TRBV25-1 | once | TGTGCCAGCAGTGAATCTCCGGTATACGAGCAGTACTTC | CASSESPVYEQYF
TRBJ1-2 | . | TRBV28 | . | TGTGCCGGGTCGGGAGGGAAGAGCTATGGCTACACCTTC | CAGSGGKSYGYTF
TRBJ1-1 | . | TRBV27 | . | TGTGCTAGCGTGGGGCCCACTGAAGCTTTCTTT | CASVGPTEAFF
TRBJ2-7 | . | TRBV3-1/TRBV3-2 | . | TGTGCCAGCAGCCAAGGCCGGGGTGAGCAGTACTTC | CASSQGRGEQYF
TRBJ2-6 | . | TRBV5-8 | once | TGTGCCAGCAGGTACCTGGGAGGTTCCAACGTCCTGACTTTC | CASRYLGGSNVLTF
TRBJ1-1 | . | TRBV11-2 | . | TGTGCCAGCAGCACCTACCCTCAGGGTGAAGCTTTCTTT | CASSTYPQGEAFF
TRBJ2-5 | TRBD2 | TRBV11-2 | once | TGTGCCAGCAGGATAGCGGGAAAAGAGACCCAGTACTTC | CASRIAGKETQYF
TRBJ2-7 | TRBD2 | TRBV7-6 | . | TGTGCCAGCAGCTTCGCTAGCGGGAGACCCAACGAGCAGTACTTC | CASSFASGRPNEQYF
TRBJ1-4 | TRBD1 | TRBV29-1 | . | TGCAGCGTTGGCCCGGCGGGGACAGCAAATGAAAAACTGTTTTTT | CSVGPAGTANEKLFF
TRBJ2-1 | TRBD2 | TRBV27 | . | TGTGCCAGCAGCTATTGGGCGGGAGTTTCTAACAATGAGCAGTTCTTC | CASSYWAGVSNNEQFF
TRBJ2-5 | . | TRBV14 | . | TGTGCCAGCAGCCAAGGGAGGGGTCCAGAGACCCAGTACTTC | CASSQGRGPETQYF
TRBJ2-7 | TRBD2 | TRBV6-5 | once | TGTGCCAGCAGTTACGGCGGGAGGCCCTCCTACGAGCAGTACTTC | CASSYGGRPSYEQYF
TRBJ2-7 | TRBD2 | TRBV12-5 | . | TGTGCTAGTGGTTTCGGCGGGGGACCCTACGAGCAGTACTTC | CASGFGGGPYEQYF
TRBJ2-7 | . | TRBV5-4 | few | TGTGCCAGCAGCTTGACTAGCTCGTCCTACGAGCAGTACTTC | CASSLTSSSYEQYF
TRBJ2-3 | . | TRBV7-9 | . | TGTGCCAGCAGCACATCTGAGAGGGTCCATACGCAGTATTTT | CASSTSERVHTQYF